The 22 T cell receptor beta chains below come from one sample, sequenced in a study of response to subunit inactivated influenza vaccine. TCRdb used MiXCR to reprocess the RT-PCR reads, holding one entry per CDR3 protein. The data hold some 150,000 distinct CDR3 sequences, with over 9.5% observed a single time. These data were also reused for a study on T cells expressing NK-cell markers. As reported in that work: UMIs accompanied the 5'RACE template switching by which TCR beta cDNA was made.

This specimen consisted of CD8+ T cells sorted from PBMCs, obtained 11 to 12 days after vaccination. These receptors originate from a man aged 45 to 65 who received an inactivated influenza vaccine.

In this sample, this clonotype turned up a few times. The chain joins TRBV3-1 to TRBJ2-2, with TRBD1 matching 7 bases. Germline assignment: CDR1 LGHDT and CDR2 YNNKEL (reference sequence). This CDR3 is 18 amino acids long. The V and J ends lost 3 bases and 1 base, in that order; junction bases with no gene match: 11. For the CDR3, the DNA is TGTGCCAGCAGCCATCGCTATCTCCGGGACAGGAACACCGGGGAGCTGTTTTTT. It yields the protein CASSHRYLRDRNTGELFF.

In this sample, this clonotype turned up many times. This rearrangement joins TRBV12-3 or TRBV12-4 to TRBJ1-2; no firm D call. CDR3 size: 14 residues. V was trimmed by 7 bases and J by 0 bases, leaving 12 bases between them. The CDR3: CASTSPDPNYGYTF. CDR3 nucleotides: TGTGCCAGCACCTCCCCGGACCCTAACTATGGCTACACCTTC.

This chain links TRBV7-9 with TRBJ2-5, with TRBD2 identical over 8 bases. The CDR3 is made up of 15 amino acids. J was trimmed by 5 bases and V by 5 bases; bases with no gene match: 10. Germline V lookup: CDR1 SEHNR, CDR2 FQNEAQ (reference sequence). The chain's CDR3 is CASSPPGLGSETQYF. The CDR3 DNA sequence: TGTGCCAGCAGCCCACCGGGACTAGGGTCCGAGACCCAGTACTTC.

The rearrangement links TRBV20-1 to TRBJ2-7; 8 bases match TRBD2. In germline, CDR1 is DFQATT, CDR2 SNEGSKA (reference sequence). The trim removed 3 bases at V and 6 bases at J, leaving 19 bases unmatched. This CDR3 region has 17 residues. CDR3 DNA sequence: TGCAGTGCTAGTTTTATCTCTATCGGGAGGGCCCTGATCGAGCAGTACTTC. Its translation is CSASFISIGRALIEQYF.

This clonotype has only a few counts. The rearrangement joins TRBV5-1 to TRBJ2-7; D is possibly TRBD2 (5 bases). Trimming stripped 2 bases from V and 2 bases from J, with 11 bases between. The CDR3 runs to 14 residues. Germline loops: CDR1 SGHRS, CDR2 YFSETQ. CDR3 nucleotides: TGCGCCAGCAGCTTAGTCCCCGGGGCCTACGAGCAGTACTTC. Translated, it gives CASSLVPGAYEQYF.

The sample holds a few counts of this clonotype. The V call is TRBV7-8, the J call TRBJ2-5, with TRBD2 matching 10 bases. Germline V lookup: CDR1 SGHVS, CDR2 FQNEAQ. The CDR3 spans 16 residues. V lost 5 bases and J lost 5; bases outside the gene matches: 11. The CDR3 nucleotides are TGTGCCAGCAGCCCCCGGGCTAGCGGGAGCGCGGAGACCCAGTACTTC. Its protein product is CASSPRASGSAETQYF.

This clonotype was seen only a few times. The V call is TRBV6-2 or TRBV6-3, the J call TRBJ1-1; possibly TRBD1 for D (5 bases). Trimming removed 7 bases at V and 1 base at J, with 13 bases between. Looked up from germline, CDR1 is MNHEY and CDR2 is SVGEGT. There are 14 residues in the CDR3. The CDR3: CASTQSGGNTEAFF. The CDR3 region has the DNA TGTGCCAGCACCCAAAGCGGGGGGAACACTGAAGCTTTCTTT.

The chain combines TRBV5-1 with TRBJ2-2, with D maybe TRBD2 (5 bases). From germline, CDR1 is SGHRS and CDR2 YFSETQ. V dropped 0 bases and J dropped 7 bases, with 13 bases sitting between them. The CDR3 consists of 15 residues. CDR3 DNA: TGCGCCAGCAGCTTGGCCTCTAGCTTTTACGGGGAGCTGTTTTTT. Its translation: CASSLASSFYGELFF. Based on the CDR3 plus reference TRBV5-1 and TRBJ2-2, the full variable domain is KAGVTQTPRYLIKTRGQQVTLSCSPISGHRSVSWYQQTPGQGLQFLFEYFSETQRNKGNFPGRFSGRQFSNSRSEMNVSTLELGDSALYLCASSLASSFYGELFFGEGSRLTVL.

This clonotype was picked up many times. V is TRBV5-1 and J is TRBJ1-5, with 9 bases matching TRBD1. CDR3 length equals 16 residues. V gave up 3 bases and J gave up 1 base; unmatched junction bases: 5. Germline V gene data show CDR1 as SGHRS and CDR2 as YFSETQ. The DNA of the CDR3 is TGCGCCAGCAGCTCCCGGACAGGGGACAGCAATCAGCCCCAGCATTTT. Protein: CASSSRTGDSNQPQHF.

This sequence joins TRBV6-5 and TRBJ2-5, with D hard to call. CDR1 is MNHEY and CDR2 is SVGAGI in the germline V gene. The CDR3 is 12 residues long. V lost 2 bases and J 7 bases, leaving 8 bases between the germline ends. DNA for the CDR3: TGTGCCAGCAGTTACGACGGCGCGACCCAGTACTTC. Encoded protein: CASSYDGATQYF.

This clonotype was counted many times. The rearrangement links TRBV12-3 or TRBV12-4 to TRBJ1-1, with 8 bases identical to TRBD1. CDR3 length equals 14 residues. V lost 5 bases to trimming and J lost 4 bases; unmatched junction nucleotides: 6. The CDR3 here is CASSADRVGTEAFF. CDR3 nucleotide sequence: TGTGCCAGCAGTGCGGACAGGGTCGGCACTGAAGCTTTCTTT.

The chain joins TRBV3-1 to TRBJ2-7, with D hard to call. V shed 1 base and J shed 7 bases, with 17 bases lying between them. The V gene's germline CDR1 is LGHDT and CDR2 YNNKEL (reference sequence). The CDR3 loop spans 15 amino acids. In nucleotides, the CDR3 is TGTGCCAGCAGCCAAGGGATCTCGGGCAGCCTGGAGCAGTACTTC. This gives the protein CASSQGISGSLEQYF.

This clonotype was counted a few times. The V call is TRBV7-8, the J call TRBJ1-6; unclear D gene. CDR1 is SGHVS, CDR2 FQNEAQ, per germline. The CDR3 runs to 16 residues. V was trimmed by 7 bases and J by 8 bases, leaving 21 bases between them. CDR3 DNA sequence: TGTGCCAGCACCCAGTTGTCCGCATGGATGGATTCACCCCTCCACTTT. Protein: CASTQLSAWMDSPLHF.

The chain employs TRBV11-1 and TRBJ2-7; D is perhaps TRBD1 (6 bases). This CDR3 region has 15 residues. The V gene lost 3 bases and the J gene lost 7 bases, with 19 bases spanning the gap. Germline CDR1 and CDR2: SGHAT and FQDESV (reference sequence). In nucleotides, the CDR3 is TGTGCCAGCAGCTTCGCCCCTGGACAGTCGTGGGAGCAGTACTTC. It yields the protein CASSFAPGQSWEQYF.

The V and J genes are TRBV28 and TRBJ1-2; TRBD1 might be the D (5 bases). V lost 7 bases, J lost 13 bases, and 19 bases lay in between. The CDR3 is made up of 12 amino acids. The germline V gene encodes CDR1 MDHEN and CDR2 SYDVKM. CDR3 region: CASNQGLVGGTF. The CDR3 DNA reads TGTGCCAGCAATCAGGGATTGGTCGGTGGCACCTTC.

The gene calls are TRBV28 and TRBJ1-6; D remains ambiguous. Germline V gene sequence: CDR1 MDHEN, CDR2 SYDVKM. The V and J ends lost 6 bases and 0 bases respectively, with 12 bases between them. This CDR3 is 16 amino acids long. The CDR3 loop is CASSPGPGSYNSPLHF. The CDR3 DNA is TGTGCCAGCAGCCCCGGACCGGGCTCCTATAATTCACCCCTCCACTTT.

The J gene is TRBJ2-3, the V gene TRBV6-1; TRBD1 might be the D (6 bases). CDR1 and CDR2 (germline): MNHNS, SASEGT. The germline V and J ends were trimmed by 11 bases and 0 bases, with 12 bases remaining between them. The CDR3 loop spans 13 amino acids. CDR3 sequence (DNA): TGTGCCTCATCTGGACAGAGCACAGATACGCAGTATTTT. The encoded protein is CASSGQSTDTQYF.

The V gene is TRBV28, the J gene TRBJ2-6; 9 bases agree with TRBD1. V shed 3 bases and J 8 bases; nucleotides not matched to a gene: 8. CDR3 length: 16 residues. The V gene's germline CDR1 is MDHEN and CDR2 SYDVKM. The CDR3 spells CASSFGGTGYTNVLTF. CDR3 nucleotides: TGTGCCAGCAGTTTTGGCGGGACAGGGTATACCAACGTCCTGACTTTC.

The J gene is TRBJ2-1, the V gene TRBV11-1, with a possible D match to TRBD2 (6 bases). Trimming removed 1 base at V and 8 bases at J, with 27 bases between. The germline gives CDR1 SGHAT, CDR2 FQDESV (reference sequence). The CDR3 consists of 19 residues. Here the CDR3 reads CASSLDYEPPTTSSHEQFF. The CDR3 DNA reads as TGTGCCAGCAGCTTAGATTATGAGCCCCCTACGACTAGTTCCCATGAGCAGTTCTTC.

The chain joins TRBV27 to TRBJ2-1; 12 positions match TRBD2. Per germline, CDR1 MNHEY and CDR2 SMNVEV (reference sequence). V dropped 2 bases and J dropped 7; count of bases not matched to a gene: 9. The CDR3 runs to 17 residues. The DNA of the CDR3 is TGTGCCAGCAGTTTACTGACTAGCGGGAGTATTGGTAATGAGCAGTTCTTC. Encoded protein: CASSLLTSGSIGNEQFF.

This clonotype occurred a few times. V is TRBV7-9 and J is TRBJ2-1, with D hard to call. This CDR3 has 12 residues. The germline V gene has CDR1 SEHNR and CDR2 FQNEAQ (reference sequence). In nucleotides, the CDR3 is TGTGCGGGCGCAGCATCCTACAATGAGCAGTTCTTC. This encodes CAGAASYNEQFF.

This clonotype came up a few times. This sequence joins TRBV19 and TRBJ2-5; a possible D gene is TRBD1 (5 bases). V lost 0 bases and J lost 4, with 12 bases in between. This CDR3 has 15 amino acids. Looked up from germline, CDR1 is LNHDA and CDR2 is SQIVND (reference sequence). This chain's CDR3 is CASSIDRDERETQYF. Here the CDR3 DNA reads TGTGCCAGTAGTATAGACAGGGATGAGAGAGAGACCCAGTACTTC.